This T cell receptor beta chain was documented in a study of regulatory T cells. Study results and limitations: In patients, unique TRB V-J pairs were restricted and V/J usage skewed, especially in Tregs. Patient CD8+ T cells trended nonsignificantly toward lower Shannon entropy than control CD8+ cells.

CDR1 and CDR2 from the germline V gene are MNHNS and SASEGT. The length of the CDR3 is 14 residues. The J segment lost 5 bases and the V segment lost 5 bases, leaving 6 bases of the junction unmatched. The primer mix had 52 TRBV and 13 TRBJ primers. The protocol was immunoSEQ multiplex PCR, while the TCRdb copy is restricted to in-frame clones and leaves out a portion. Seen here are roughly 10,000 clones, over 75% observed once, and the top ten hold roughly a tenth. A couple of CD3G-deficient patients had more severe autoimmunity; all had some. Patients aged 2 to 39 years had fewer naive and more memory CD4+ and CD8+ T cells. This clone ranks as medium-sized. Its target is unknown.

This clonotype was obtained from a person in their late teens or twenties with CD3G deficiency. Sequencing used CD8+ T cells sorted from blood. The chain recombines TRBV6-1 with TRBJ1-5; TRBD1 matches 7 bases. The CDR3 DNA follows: TGTGCCAGCAGTAAAAAGGGGGCCCATCAGCCCCAGCATTTT. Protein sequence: CASSKKGAHQPQHF.